Following are 5 T cell receptor beta chains from one sample sequenced in a study of blood T cell repertoires in COVID-19. Assay used: immunoSEQ multiplex PCR; TCRdb lists only in-frame clones, some missing. The table includes over 65,000 clones, approximately 83% detected once. Sequenced input: peripheral blood. These TCRs come from a human donor in a cohort sampled during active COVID-19.

The chain joins TRBV18 to TRBJ2-2; D uncertain. The germline V and J ends were trimmed by 0 bases and 7 bases, with 9 bases remaining between them. The germline V gene encodes CDR1 KGHSH and CDR2 LQKENI. The CDR3 is made up of 14 amino acids. The DNA for the CDR3 is TGTGCCAGCTCACCACCTGGTACGGGCGGGGAGCTGTTTTTT. As protein: CASSPPGTGGELFF.

The rearrangement joins TRBV19 to TRBJ1-1, with D perhaps TRBD1 (6 bases). Germline CDR1 LNHDA, CDR2 SQIVND (reference sequence). Trimming removed 6 bases from V and 0 bases from J, with 11 bases in between. This CDR3 is built from 14 residues. The DNA of the CDR3 is TGTGCCAGTAGCCTGGACAGATTGAACACTGAAGCTTTCTTT. Protein sequence: CASSLDRLNTEAFF.

The chain is built from TRBV7-6 and TRBJ2-1, with TRBD2 matching 13 bases. CDR1 is SGHVS, CDR2 FNYEAQ, per germline. V lost 1 base to trimming and J lost 0 bases; unmatched junction nucleotides: 3. The CDR3 covers 18 residues. The CDR3 DNA follows: TGTGCCAGCAGCTTAGTCGGACTAGCGGGGGCCTCCTACAATGAGCAGTTCTTC. Protein product: CASSLVGLAGASYNEQFF.

The chain combines TRBV10-3 with TRBJ1-2; 10 bases fit TRBD1. Germline CDR1 is ENHRY and CDR2 is SYGVKD. The J segment lost 4 bases and the V segment lost 6 bases, leaving 11 bases of the junction unmatched. The CDR3 is made up of 16 amino acids. The CDR3 spells CAISPNRDRGPYGYTF. DNA for the CDR3: TGTGCCATCAGCCCCAACCGGGACAGGGGCCCCTATGGCTACACCTTC.

The sample holds one count of this clone. V usage is TRBV5-6 and J usage is TRBJ2-3; TRBD2 might be the D (5 bases). This CDR3 contains 14 residues. V lost 1 base and J lost 8, with 14 bases in between. Germline V CDR1 and CDR2: SGHDT, YYEEEE. The CDR3 is CASSLSGRVGTQYF. In DNA form, the CDR3 reads TGTGCCAGCAGCTTGTCTGGGCGGGTGGGTACGCAGTATTTT.